The present T cell receptor (beta chain) was sequenced within a study of graft-versus-host responses after intestinal transplantation. Generated by immunoSEQ multiplex PCR, the TCRdb table keeps only in-frame clones and is missing some. The sample holds some 130,000 clones, roughly 95% seen once. A word on this clone: Its antigen is unidentified.

V was clipped by 3 bases and J by 4 bases; unmatched bases: 6. This CDR3 contains 14 residues. Germline values: CDR1 LNHDA, CDR2 SQIVND (reference sequence). This TCR derives from a human donor who received an intestinal transplant. The sequenced sample was unstimulated CD8+ T cells sorted from spleen or lymph node cells, obtained before intestinal transplant. The chain recombines TRBV19 with TRBJ2-7; 7 bases agree with TRBD1. The CDR3 protein is CASSMSPGGYEQYF. DNA of the CDR3: TGTGCCAGTAGTATGTCACCAGGGGGATACGAGCAGTACTTC. Supplemented by reference TRBV19 and TRBJ2-7, the full variable domain reads DGGITQSPKYLFRKEGQNVTLSCEQNLNHDAMYWYRQDPGQGLRLIYYSQIVNDFQKGDIAEGYSVSREKKESFPLTVTSAQKNPTAFYLCASSMSPGGYEQYFGPGTRLTVT.